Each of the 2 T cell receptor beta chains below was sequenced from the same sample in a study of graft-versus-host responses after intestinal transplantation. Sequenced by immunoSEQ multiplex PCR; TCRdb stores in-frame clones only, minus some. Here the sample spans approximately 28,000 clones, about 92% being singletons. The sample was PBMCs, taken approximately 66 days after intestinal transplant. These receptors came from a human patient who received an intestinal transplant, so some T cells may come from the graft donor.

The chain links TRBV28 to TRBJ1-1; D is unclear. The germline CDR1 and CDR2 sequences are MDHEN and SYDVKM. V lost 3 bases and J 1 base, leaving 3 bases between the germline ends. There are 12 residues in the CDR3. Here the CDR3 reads CASSFWNTEAFF. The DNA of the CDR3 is TGTGCCAGCAGTTTTTGGAACACTGAAGCTTTCTTT. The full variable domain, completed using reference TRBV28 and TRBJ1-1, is DVKVTQSSRYLVKRTGEKVFLECVQDMDHENMFWYRQDPGLGLRLIYFSYDVKMKEKGDIPEGYSVSREKKERFSLILESASTNQTSMYLCASSFWNTEAFFGQGTRLTVV.

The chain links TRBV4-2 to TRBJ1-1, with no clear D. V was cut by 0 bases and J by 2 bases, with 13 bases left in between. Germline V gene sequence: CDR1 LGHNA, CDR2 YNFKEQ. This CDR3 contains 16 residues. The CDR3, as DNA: TGTGCCAGCAGCCAAGACTACTCTCCCGGTAACACTGAAGCTTTCTTT. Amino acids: CASSQDYSPGNTEAFF.